This entry lists 24 T cell receptor beta chains sequenced from one sample in a study of CD8 T cells in Susac syndrome. Roughly 0.45 to 1 ug RNA was reverse transcribed with random hexamers. TCRdb processed the immunoSEQ multiplex PCR reads anew with MiXCR; each CDR3 protein has one entry. This sample has 71,000 or so distinct CDR3 sequences; 93% occur once, and the top ten carry around 0.15%. The specimen sequenced was CD4+ T cells from PBMCs. The receptors were sampled from a human donor with Susac syndrome.

This clonotype has only one observation. This rearrangement joins TRBV11-3 to TRBJ2-3, with D perhaps TRBD1 or TRBD2 (6 bases each). The CDR3 totals 16 residues. Germline V gene sequence: CDR1 SGHNT, CDR2 YENEEA. Trimming shortened V by 6 bases and J by 6 bases, and 22 bases separated the two germline ends. The CDR3 here is CASRSPSSGAGDTQYF. DNA for the CDR3: TGTGCCAGCAGATCACCCTCGTCGGGGGCAGGGGATACGCAGTATTTT.

The V gene is TRBV7-8, the J gene TRBJ2-7, with D hard to call. V was trimmed by 8 bases and J by 1 base, leaving 12 bases between them. Germline CDR1 SGHVS, CDR2 FQNEAQ. The CDR3 consists of 13 residues. In DNA, the CDR3 is TGTGCCAGCCGCAGCGCTACTTCCTACGAGCAGTACTTC. This codes for CASRSATSYEQYF. Together with reference TRBV7-8 and TRBJ2-7, the CDR3 gives the full variable domain: GAGVSQSPRYKVAKRGQDVALRCDPISGHVSLFWYQQALGQGPEFLTYFQNEAQLDKSGLPSDRFFAERPEGSVSTLKIQRTQQEDSAVYLCASRSATSYEQYFGPGTRLTVT.

The chain couples TRBV7-2 to TRBJ2-7, with D possibly matching TRBD2 (6 bases). Trimming cost V 0 bases and J 6 bases, with 12 bases left between them. The CDR3 has 14 amino acids. CDR1 SGHTA and CDR2 FQGNSA come from the germline V gene. CDR3: CASSLARRVSEQYF. CDR3 sequence (DNA): TGTGCCAGCAGCTTAGCGCGGAGGGTCAGCGAGCAGTACTTC.

The J gene is TRBJ1-5, the V gene TRBV10-3; 10 bases agree with TRBD1. CDR3 length equals 16 residues. Germline CDR1 ENHRY, CDR2 SYGVKD. Trimming took 3 bases from V and 7 from J; bases not matched to a gene: 9. CDR3 coding DNA: TGTGCCATCAGTGACCACGAGGACAGGGGGGCCCAGCCCCAGCATTTT. Its protein product is CAISDHEDRGAQPQHF.

The chain employs TRBV5-6 and TRBJ2-3; 10 bases align to TRBD2. Per germline, CDR1 SGHDT and CDR2 YYEEEE. This CDR3 spans 18 amino acids. The V gene end was trimmed by 7 bases and the J gene end by 0 bases; junction bases not matched to a gene: 14. The CDR3 DNA is TGTGCCAGCCTCAGGGCAGCGGGGGGGCCCCTTAGCACAGATACGCAGTATTTT. It yields the protein CASLRAAGGPLSTDTQYF.

The rearrangement links TRBV6-1 to TRBJ1-2, with TRBD1 as a possible D gene (5 bases). This CDR3 comprises 17 residues. The germline V and J ends were trimmed by 7 bases and 4 bases, with 25 bases remaining between them. Germline lookup yields CDR1 MNHNS and CDR2 SASEGT. CDR3 loop: CASTQVNIAGWLYGYTF. In DNA form, the CDR3 reads TGTGCCAGCACCCAGGTCAATATCGCAGGGTGGCTCTATGGCTACACCTTC.

V and J are TRBV20-1 and TRBJ1-1, with D perhaps matching TRBD1 (5 bases). In germline, CDR1 is DFQATT, CDR2 SNEGSKA (reference sequence). CDR3 length: 12 residues. Trimming removed 2 bases at V and 8 bases at J, with 12 bases between. The CDR3 region is CSARPGAWEAFF. CDR3 coding DNA: TGCAGTGCTAGACCCGGGGCTTGGGAAGCTTTCTTT.

J is TRBJ1-3 and V is TRBV30, with TRBD1 as a possible D gene (6 bases). The CDR3 has 11 residues. V lost 5 bases to trimming and J lost 9 bases, with 11 bases between them. The germline V gene has CDR1 GTSNPN and CDR2 SVGIG (reference sequence). Here the CDR3 reads CAWYRVSTIYF. For the CDR3, the DNA is TGTGCCTGGTACAGGGTCAGCACCATATATTTT.

This clonotype came up once. The V call is TRBV18, the J call TRBJ2-2; D unresolved. Germline V gives CDR1 KGHSH, CDR2 LQKENI. Between the trimmed V and J ends, which lost 3 bases and 5 bases, there was a span of 13 bases. This CDR3 region has 15 residues. CDR3 amino acids: CASSPRGGFTGELFF. The CDR3 DNA follows: TGTGCCAGCTCACCGAGAGGCGGATTTACCGGGGAGCTGTTTTTT.

This clonotype was seen just once. The gene calls are TRBV7-2 and TRBJ1-4; D is unresolved. The CDR3 is 15 amino acids. Germline CDR1 is SGHTA and CDR2 is FQGNSA. Trimming shortened V by 1 base and J by 2 bases, and 8 bases separated the two germline ends. CDR3 bases: TGTGCCAGCAGCTTAGATGTGTACACTAATGAAAAACTGTTTTTT. Residues: CASSLDVYTNEKLFF.

This chain links TRBV28 with TRBJ1-2; TRBD1 agrees at 7 bases. The CDR3 loop spans 14 amino acids. J gave up 4 bases and V 3 bases, and 5 bases lay outside the gene matches. CDR1 is MDHEN and CDR2 is SYDVKM in the germline V gene. As DNA, the CDR3 is TGTGCCAGCAGTTTGCCGGGACAGCTCTATGGCTACACCTTC. This translates into CASSLPGQLYGYTF.

The chain combines TRBV6-5 with TRBJ1-1; D gene unclear. Per the germline V gene, CDR1 is MNHEY and CDR2 is SVGAGI. This CDR3 is built from 12 residues. The V end lost 6 bases, the J end lost 6 bases, and 11 bases lay between the germline ends. The CDR3 nucleotides are TGTGCCAGCAGCGAGGTGGGCGCTGAAGCTTTCTTT. Amino acid sequence: CASSEVGAEAFF.

V is TRBV5-1 and J is TRBJ2-5; D ambiguous. Per germline, CDR1 SGHRS and CDR2 YFSETQ. Trimming stripped 1 base from V and 2 bases from J, with 12 bases between. This CDR3 region has 15 residues. Here the CDR3 DNA reads TGCGCCAGCAGCTTGAACCGTCTGGGGCAAGAGACCCAGTACTTC. This translates into CASSLNRLGQETQYF.

The rearrangement uses TRBV12-3 or TRBV12-4 and TRBJ1-3; 8 bases align to TRBD1. The CDR3 covers 18 residues. The J segment lost 0 bases and the V segment lost 3 bases, leaving 10 bases of the junction unmatched. CDR3 in DNA: TGTGCCAGCAGTTTTCGACAGGGGCGTAGGAGCTCTGGAAACACCATATATTTT. The encoded protein is CASSFRQGRRSSGNTIYF.

The chain couples TRBV27 to TRBJ2-5; 8 nucleotides align to TRBD2. V was pared by 6 bases and J by 5 bases, with 20 bases of the junction left unmatched. The length of the CDR3 is 18 residues. Germline CDR1 reads MNHEY; CDR2 reads SMNVEV (reference sequence). CDR3 in amino acids: CASSPREAGGPDEETQYF. The CDR3 region has the DNA TGTGCCAGCAGCCCAAGGGAGGCGGGGGGTCCCGACGAGGAGACCCAGTACTTC.

Of note for this clonotype: A read error may produce the germline difference seen at one junction end. The rearrangement joins TRBV7-7 to TRBJ2-5, with 13 bases matching TRBD2. In germline, CDR1 is SSHAT, CDR2 FNYEAQ (reference sequence). The CDR3 runs 16 residues. CDR3 sequence (DNA): TGTGCTAGCAGCTTGGGACTAGCGGGACCCCAAGAGACCCAGTACTTC. This gives the protein CASSLGLAGPQETQYF.

This rearrangement joins TRBV5-1 to TRBJ2-7; tentative D call: TRBD1 (5 bases). Per germline, CDR1 SGHRS and CDR2 YFSETQ. This CDR3 is 15 amino acids long. Trimming took off 2 bases at V and 3 bases at J, with 15 bases between the two ends. CDR3: CASSFDSLQGYEQYF. CDR3 DNA: TGCGCCAGCAGCTTCGACAGTTTACAAGGCTACGAGCAGTACTTC.

The gene calls are TRBV18 and TRBJ2-7; no clear D gene. CDR1 and CDR2 (germline): KGHSH, LQKENI. The CDR3 is made up of 15 amino acids. Trimming took off 2 bases at V and 1 base at J, with 12 bases between the two ends. The CDR3 spells CASSPTGVGSYEQYF. Written as DNA, the CDR3 is TGTGCCAGCTCACCAACCGGCGTTGGTTCCTACGAGCAGTACTTC. The full variable domain, with the rest looked up from reference TRBV18 and TRBJ2-7, is NAGVMQNPRHLVRRRGQEARLRCSPMKGHSHVYWYRQLPEEGLKFMVYLQKENIIDESGMPKERFSAEFPKEGPSILRIQQVVRGDSAAYFCASSPTGVGSYEQYFGPGTRLTVT.

V gene TRBV20-1 combines with J gene TRBJ2-1; the match to TRBD2 covers 10 bases. Looked up from germline, CDR1 is DFQATT and CDR2 is SNEGSKA (reference sequence). The V and J ends lost 4 bases and 4 bases, in that order; junction bases with no gene match: 13. There are 17 residues in the CDR3. The CDR3 reads CSATTLRTSGRYNEQFF. Here the CDR3 DNA reads TGCAGTGCTACAACCCTAAGGACTAGCGGACGATACAATGAGCAGTTCTTC.

The chain joins TRBV28 to TRBJ2-7, with TRBD1 as a possible D gene (5 bases). This CDR3 comprises 14 residues. V lost 5 bases, J lost 3 bases, and 14 bases lay in between. Germline CDR1 reads MDHEN; CDR2 reads SYDVKM. The CDR3: CASSGTNRNYEQYF. In nucleotides, the CDR3 is TGTGCCAGCAGTGGCACAAACAGGAACTACGAGCAGTACTTC.

This clonotype was detected only once. The chain uses TRBV12-3 or TRBV12-4 and TRBJ1-6; D is undetermined. V shed 0 bases and J shed 10 bases, with 10 bases lying between them. The CDR3 covers 14 residues. The CDR3 spells CASSLAEMGSPLHF. CDR3 coding DNA: TGTGCCAGCAGTTTAGCAGAAATGGGATCACCCCTCCACTTT.

In DNA form, the CDR3 reads TGTGCCAGCAGCCATCCTAGCGGGGGGCACTCCTACGAGCAGTACTTC. Its protein product is CASSHPSGGHSYEQYF. The genes are TRBV3-1 and TRBJ2-7; 11 bases align to TRBD2. CDR3 length equals 16 residues. CDR1 LGHDT and CDR2 YNNKEL come from the germline V gene (reference sequence). The V gene end was trimmed by 3 bases and the J gene end by 0 bases; junction bases not matched to a gene: 4.

The gene calls are TRBV24-1 and TRBJ2-2, with D possibly matching TRBD1 (6 bases). V gave up 7 bases and J gave up 3 bases, with 8 bases separating them. Germline V gene sequence: CDR1 KGHDR, CDR2 SFDVKD. The CDR3 extends over 13 amino acids. The chain's CDR3 is CATRQGYTGELFF. The DNA for the CDR3 is TGTGCCACCAGGCAGGGGTACACCGGGGAGCTGTTTTTT.

The chain combines TRBV20-1 with TRBJ2-7, with D hard to call. Germline-derived CDR1 and CDR2 are DFQATT and SNEGSKA (reference sequence). The length of the CDR3 is 15 residues. V lost 5 bases, J lost 1 base, and 18 bases lay in between. The CDR3 protein is CSALSEGNFSYEQYF. CDR3 sequence (DNA): TGCAGTGCTCTCTCGGAAGGCAACTTTTCCTACGAGCAGTACTTC.